This TCR beta chain is from a study of blood T cell repertoires in COVID-19. Study details: PBMCs, B-cell-depleted T cells, or T cells were the source of the cDNA or gDNA that made up the material.

Methods used by the authors: Reference gene primer amplification gave nucleated cell count estimates. Clones were sequenced by immunoSEQ multiplex PCR, and TCRdb holds only the in-frame ones, with some missing. That table supplies the V and J calls and clone size; D and trimming were determined from the DNA. The top ten clones hold around 8.4% of a sample with around 210,000 clones, approximately 88% of them seen once. Which cohort a participant joined came from the clinical history participants gave. The study counted Cohort 3 donors as recovered given two negative PCRs, clearance, or symptom resolution. The germline CDR1 and CDR2 sequences are MNHEY and SVGAGI. This CDR3 has 15 amino acids. V lost 4 bases, J lost 4 bases, and 7 bases stayed unmatched.

This receptor was obtained from a woman under 30 who had recovered from COVID-19. The chain recombines TRBV6-5 with TRBJ1-3, with 7 positions matching TRBD1. The sequencing input was PBMCs or T cells enriched from blood (not recorded which). CDR3 coding DNA: TGTGCCAGCAGTTCGTACAGGGGTGTAGGAAACACCATATATTTT. Translation gives CASSSYRGVGNTIYF.